The present T cell receptor (beta chain) was sequenced within a study of cytomegalovirus exposure and HLA in healthy donors. Trimming pared 6 bases from V and 8 bases from J, leaving 11 bases between. The germline CDR1 and CDR2 sequences are SNHLY and FYNNEI. This CDR3 comprises 13 residues. Study-level results: A highly shared variant cluster was judged a likely technical artifact.

Though probably carrying unrecorded immune exposures, donors were nominally healthy at sampling. Concerning this clone: The antigen remains unidentified.

Amplification used 60 Vbeta primers and 13 Jbeta primers. Assay: immunoSEQ multiplex PCR; the TCRdb copy retains only in-frame clones and omits some. The sample includes over 100,000 clones, 81% of them seen just once. The chain couples TRBV2 to TRBJ1-6; D gene ambiguous. This clonotype was sampled from a young woman in good health and CMV-seronegative. Sequencing used PBMCs. The CDR3, as DNA: TGTGCCAGCAGAAGGCTCGGAGATTCACCCCTCCACTTT. Encoded protein: CASRRLGDSPLHF.